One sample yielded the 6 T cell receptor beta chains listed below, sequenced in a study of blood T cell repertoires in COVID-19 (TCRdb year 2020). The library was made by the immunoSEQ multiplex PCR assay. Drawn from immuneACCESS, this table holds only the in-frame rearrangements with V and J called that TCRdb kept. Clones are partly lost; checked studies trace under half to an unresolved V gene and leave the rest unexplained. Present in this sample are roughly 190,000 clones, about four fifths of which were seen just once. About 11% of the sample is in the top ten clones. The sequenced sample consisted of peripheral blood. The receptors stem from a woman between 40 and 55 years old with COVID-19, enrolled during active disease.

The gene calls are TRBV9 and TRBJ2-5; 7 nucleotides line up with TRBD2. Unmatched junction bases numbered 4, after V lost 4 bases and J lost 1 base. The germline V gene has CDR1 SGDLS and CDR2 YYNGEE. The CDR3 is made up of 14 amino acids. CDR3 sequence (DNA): TGTGCCAGCAGCTCAGCGGGATCCCAAGAGACCCAGTACTTC. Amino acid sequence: CASSSAGSQETQYF.

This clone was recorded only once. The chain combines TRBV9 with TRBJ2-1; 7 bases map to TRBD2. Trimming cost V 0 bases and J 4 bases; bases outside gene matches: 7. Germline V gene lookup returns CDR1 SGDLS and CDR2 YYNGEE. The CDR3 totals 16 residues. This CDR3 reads CASSVVGEGKYNEQFF. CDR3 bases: TGTGCCAGCAGCGTAGTGGGGGAGGGAAAATACAATGAGCAGTTCTTC.

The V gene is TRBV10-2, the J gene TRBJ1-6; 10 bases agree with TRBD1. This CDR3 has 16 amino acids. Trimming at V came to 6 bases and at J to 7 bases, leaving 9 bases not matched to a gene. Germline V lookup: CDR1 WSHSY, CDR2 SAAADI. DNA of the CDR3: TGCGCCAGCAGAGACGGGACAGGGGCGAACAATTCACCCCTCCACTTT. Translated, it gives CASRDGTGANNSPLHF.

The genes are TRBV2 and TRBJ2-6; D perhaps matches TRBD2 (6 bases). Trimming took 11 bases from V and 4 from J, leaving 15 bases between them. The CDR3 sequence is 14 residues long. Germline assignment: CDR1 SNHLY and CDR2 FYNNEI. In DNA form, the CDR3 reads TGTGCCGGGGGACTCAAGTCAGGGGCCAACGTCCTGACTTTC. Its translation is CAGGLKSGANVLTF.

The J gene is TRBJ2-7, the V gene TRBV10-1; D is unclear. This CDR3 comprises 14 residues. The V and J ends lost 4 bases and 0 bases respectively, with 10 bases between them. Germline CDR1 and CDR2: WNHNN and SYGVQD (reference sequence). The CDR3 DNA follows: TGCGCCAGCAGTGGGAGCCACGGCTCCTACGAGCAGTACTTC. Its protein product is CASSGSHGSYEQYF.

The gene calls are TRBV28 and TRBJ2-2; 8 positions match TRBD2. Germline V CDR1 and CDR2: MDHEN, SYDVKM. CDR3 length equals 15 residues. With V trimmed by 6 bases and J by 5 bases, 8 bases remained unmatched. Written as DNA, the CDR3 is TGTGCCAGCAGCGAAGGGGTAGCGGGAACCGGGGAGCTGTTTTTT. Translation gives CASSEGVAGTGELFF.